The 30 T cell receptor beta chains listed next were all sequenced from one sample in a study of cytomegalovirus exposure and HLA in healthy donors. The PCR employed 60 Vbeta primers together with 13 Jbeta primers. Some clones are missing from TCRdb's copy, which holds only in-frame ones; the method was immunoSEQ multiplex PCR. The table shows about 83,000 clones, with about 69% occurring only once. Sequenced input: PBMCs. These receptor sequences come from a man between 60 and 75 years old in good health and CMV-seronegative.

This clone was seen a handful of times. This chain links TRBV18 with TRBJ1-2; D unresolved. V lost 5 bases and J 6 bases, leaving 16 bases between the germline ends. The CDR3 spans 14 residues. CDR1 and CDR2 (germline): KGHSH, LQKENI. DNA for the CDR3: TGTGCCAGCTCAAGCACTCCCGCGATGAATGGCTACACCTTC. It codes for CASSSTPAMNGYTF. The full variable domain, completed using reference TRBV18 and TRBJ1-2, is NAGVMQNPRHLVRRRGQEARLRCSPMKGHSHVYWYRQLPEEGLKFMVYLQKENIIDESGMPKERFSAEFPKEGPSILRIQQVVRGDSAAYFCASSSTPAMNGYTFGSGTRLTVV.

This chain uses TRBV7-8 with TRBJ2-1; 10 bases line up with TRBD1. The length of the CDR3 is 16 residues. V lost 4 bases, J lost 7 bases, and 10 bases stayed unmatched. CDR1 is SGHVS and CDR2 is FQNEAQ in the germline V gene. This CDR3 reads CASSSDRGQGRNEQFF. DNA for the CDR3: TGTGCCAGCAGCTCCGACAGGGGGCAAGGAAGGAATGAGCAGTTCTTC. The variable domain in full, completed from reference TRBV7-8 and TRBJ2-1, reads GAGVSQSPRYKVAKRGQDVALRCDPISGHVSLFWYQQALGQGPEFLTYFQNEAQLDKSGLPSDRFFAERPEGSVSTLKIQRTQQEDSAVYLCASSSDRGQGRNEQFFGPGTRLTVL.

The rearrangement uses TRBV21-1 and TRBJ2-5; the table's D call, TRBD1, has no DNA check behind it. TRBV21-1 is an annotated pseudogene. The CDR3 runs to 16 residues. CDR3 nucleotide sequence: TGTGCCAGCAGCCCCCAGGTTAACGCGTTCCAAGAGACCCAGTACTTC. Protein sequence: CASSPQVNAFQETQYF.

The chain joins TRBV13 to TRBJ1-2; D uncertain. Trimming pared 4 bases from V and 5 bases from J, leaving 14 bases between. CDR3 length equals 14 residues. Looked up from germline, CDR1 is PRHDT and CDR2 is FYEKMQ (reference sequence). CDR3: CASSSLGPPYGYTF. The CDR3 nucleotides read TGTGCCAGCAGCTCCCTTGGGCCGCCATATGGCTACACCTTC.

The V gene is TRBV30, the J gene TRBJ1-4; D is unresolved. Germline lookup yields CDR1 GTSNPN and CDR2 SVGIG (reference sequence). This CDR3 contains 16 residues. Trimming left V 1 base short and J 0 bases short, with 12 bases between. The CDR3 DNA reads TGTGCCTGGAGTGAAAACAGCCCCACAACTAATGAAAAACTGTTTTTT. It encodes CAWSENSPTTNEKLFF.

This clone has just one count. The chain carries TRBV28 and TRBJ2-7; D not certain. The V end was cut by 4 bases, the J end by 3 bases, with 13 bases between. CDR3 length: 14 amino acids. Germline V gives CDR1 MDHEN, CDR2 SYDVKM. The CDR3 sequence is CASSSPTTIYEQYF. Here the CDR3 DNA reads TGTGCCAGCAGTTCCCCTACTACGATCTACGAGCAGTACTTC.

The DNA for the CDR3 is TGTGCCAGCAGCAAAGGTCGTAGTTGGGCAGGGAGGGACTACGAGCAGTACTTC. It yields the protein CASSKGRSWAGRDYEQYF. The V gene is TRBV21-1, the J gene TRBJ2-7; the table's TRBD2 call for D was not verified on the DNA. TRBV21-1 is labeled a pseudogene. The CDR3 is 18 amino acids.

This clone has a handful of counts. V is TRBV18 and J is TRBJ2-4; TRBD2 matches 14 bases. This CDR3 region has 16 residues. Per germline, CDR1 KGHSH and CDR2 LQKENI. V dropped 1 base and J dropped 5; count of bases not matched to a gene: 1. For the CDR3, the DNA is TGTGCCAGCTCACCACTGACTAGCGGGGGGGAAAACATTCAGTACTTC. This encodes CASSPLTSGGENIQYF.

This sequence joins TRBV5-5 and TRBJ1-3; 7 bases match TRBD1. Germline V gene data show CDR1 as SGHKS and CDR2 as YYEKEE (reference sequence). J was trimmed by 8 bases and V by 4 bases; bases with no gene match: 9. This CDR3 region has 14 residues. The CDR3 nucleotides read TGTGCCAGCAGCCCGGGACAGAACTCAGACACCATATATTTT. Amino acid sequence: CASSPGQNSDTIYF.

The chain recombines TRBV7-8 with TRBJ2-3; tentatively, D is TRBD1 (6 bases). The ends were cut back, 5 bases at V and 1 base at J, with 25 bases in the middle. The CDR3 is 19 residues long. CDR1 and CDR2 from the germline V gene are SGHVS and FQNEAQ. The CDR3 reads CASSPGPDRLKYRTDTQYF. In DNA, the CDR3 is TGTGCCAGCAGCCCAGGACCGGACAGACTAAAATACCGCACAGATACGCAGTATTTT.

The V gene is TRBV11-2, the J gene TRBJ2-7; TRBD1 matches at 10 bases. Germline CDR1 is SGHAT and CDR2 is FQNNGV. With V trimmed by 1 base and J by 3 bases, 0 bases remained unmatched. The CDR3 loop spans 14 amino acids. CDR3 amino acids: CASSLGDRGYEQYF. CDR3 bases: TGTGCCAGCAGCTTAGGGGACAGGGGCTACGAGCAGTACTTC.

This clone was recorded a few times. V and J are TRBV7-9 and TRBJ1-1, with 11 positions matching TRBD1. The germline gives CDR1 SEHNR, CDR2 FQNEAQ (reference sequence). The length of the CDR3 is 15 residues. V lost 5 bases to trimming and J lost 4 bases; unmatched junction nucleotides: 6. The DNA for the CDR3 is TGTGCCAGCAGCCTTTTCGGGACAGGGGGCACTGAAGCTTTCTTT. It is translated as CASSLFGTGGTEAFF.

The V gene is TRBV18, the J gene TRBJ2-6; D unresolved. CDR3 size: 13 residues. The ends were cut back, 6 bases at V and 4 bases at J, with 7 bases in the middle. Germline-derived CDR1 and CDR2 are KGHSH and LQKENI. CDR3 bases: TGTGCCAGCTCCCCCGGGGGGGCCAACGTCCTGACTTTC. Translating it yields CASSPGGANVLTF.

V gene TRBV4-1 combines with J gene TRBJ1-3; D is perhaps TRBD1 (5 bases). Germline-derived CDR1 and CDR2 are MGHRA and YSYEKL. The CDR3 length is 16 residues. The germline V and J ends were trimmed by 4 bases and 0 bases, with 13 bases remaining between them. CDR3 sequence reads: CASSLTTAFSGNTIYF. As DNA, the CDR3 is TGCGCCAGCAGCCTGACGACAGCTTTCTCTGGAAACACCATATATTTT.

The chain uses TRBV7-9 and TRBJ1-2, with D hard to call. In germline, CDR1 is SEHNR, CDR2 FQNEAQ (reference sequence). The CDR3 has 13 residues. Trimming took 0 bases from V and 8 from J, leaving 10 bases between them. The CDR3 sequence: CASSLAEVFGYTF. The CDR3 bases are TGTGCCAGCAGCTTAGCAGAGGTCTTCGGCTACACCTTC.

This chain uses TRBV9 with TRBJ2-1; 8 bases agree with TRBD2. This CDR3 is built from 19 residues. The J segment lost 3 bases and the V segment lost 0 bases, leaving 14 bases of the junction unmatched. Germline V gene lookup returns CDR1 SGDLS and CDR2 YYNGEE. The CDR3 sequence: CASSVARRGGAGDYNEQFF. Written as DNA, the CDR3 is TGTGCCAGCAGCGTAGCCCGTCGGGGGGGGGCGGGGGACTACAATGAGCAGTTCTTC.

In DNA, the CDR3 is TGTGCCAGCAGTTTCGGGTGGTATAATTCACCCCTCCACTTT. Translating gives CASSFGWYNSPLHF. The J gene is TRBJ1-6, the V gene TRBV27, with D unclear. CDR1 MNHEY and CDR2 SMNVEV come from the germline V gene (reference sequence). The CDR3 totals 14 residues. Trimming removed 3 bases from V and 4 bases from J, with 7 bases in between.

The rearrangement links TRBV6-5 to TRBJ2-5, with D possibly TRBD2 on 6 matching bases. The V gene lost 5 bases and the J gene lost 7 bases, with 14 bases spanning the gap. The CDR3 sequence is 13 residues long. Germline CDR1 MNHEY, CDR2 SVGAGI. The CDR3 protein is CASSRGTLGTQYF. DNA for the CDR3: TGTGCCAGCAGTCGGGGGACGTTGGGGACCCAGTACTTC.

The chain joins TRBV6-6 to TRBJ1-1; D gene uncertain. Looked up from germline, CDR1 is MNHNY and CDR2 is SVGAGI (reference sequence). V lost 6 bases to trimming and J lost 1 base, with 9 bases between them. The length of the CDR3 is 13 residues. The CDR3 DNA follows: TGTGCCAGCAGGGCAGGCCAGAACACTGAAGCTTTCTTT. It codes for CASRAGQNTEAFF.

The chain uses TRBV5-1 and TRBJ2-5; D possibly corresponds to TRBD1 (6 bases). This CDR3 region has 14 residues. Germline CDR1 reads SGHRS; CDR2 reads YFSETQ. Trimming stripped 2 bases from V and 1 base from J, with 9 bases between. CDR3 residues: CASSLQGIQETQYF. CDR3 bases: TGCGCCAGCAGCTTACAGGGAATCCAAGAGACCCAGTACTTC.

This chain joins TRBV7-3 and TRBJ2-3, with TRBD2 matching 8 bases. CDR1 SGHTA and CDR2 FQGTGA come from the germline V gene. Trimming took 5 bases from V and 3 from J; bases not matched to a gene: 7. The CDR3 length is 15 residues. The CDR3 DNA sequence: TGTGCCAGCAGCGCGCGGGGGGCGTTGACAGATACGCAGTATTTT. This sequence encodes CASSARGALTDTQYF.

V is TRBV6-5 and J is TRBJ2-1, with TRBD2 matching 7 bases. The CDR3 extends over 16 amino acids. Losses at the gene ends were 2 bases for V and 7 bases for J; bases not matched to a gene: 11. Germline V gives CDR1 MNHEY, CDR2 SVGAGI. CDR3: CASSYGRGRGGNEQFF. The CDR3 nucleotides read TGTGCCAGCAGTTACGGGCGGGGGAGGGGCGGAAATGAGCAGTTCTTC.

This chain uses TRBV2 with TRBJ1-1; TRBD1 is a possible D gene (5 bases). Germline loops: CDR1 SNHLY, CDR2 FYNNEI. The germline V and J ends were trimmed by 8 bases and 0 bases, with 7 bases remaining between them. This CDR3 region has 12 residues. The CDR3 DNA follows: TGTGCCAGCCAGGGCATGAACACTGAAGCTTTCTTT. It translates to CASQGMNTEAFF.

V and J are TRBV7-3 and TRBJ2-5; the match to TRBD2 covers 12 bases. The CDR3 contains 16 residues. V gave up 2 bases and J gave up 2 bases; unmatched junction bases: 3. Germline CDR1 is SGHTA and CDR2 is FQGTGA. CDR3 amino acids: CASSLSLAGGQETQYF. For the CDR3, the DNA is TGTGCCAGCAGCTTATCACTAGCGGGGGGTCAAGAGACCCAGTACTTC.

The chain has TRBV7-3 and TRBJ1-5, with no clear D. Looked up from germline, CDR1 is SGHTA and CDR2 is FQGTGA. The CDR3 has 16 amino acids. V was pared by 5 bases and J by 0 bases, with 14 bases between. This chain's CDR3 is CASSPTLPGSNQPQHF. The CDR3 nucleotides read TGTGCCAGCAGCCCCACTCTCCCAGGTAGCAATCAGCCCCAGCATTTT.

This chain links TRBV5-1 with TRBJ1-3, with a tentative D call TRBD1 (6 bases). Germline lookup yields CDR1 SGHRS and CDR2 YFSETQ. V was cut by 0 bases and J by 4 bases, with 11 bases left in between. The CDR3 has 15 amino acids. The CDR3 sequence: CASSLEAGDGNTIYF. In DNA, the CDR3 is TGCGCCAGCAGCTTGGAGGCAGGGGACGGAAACACCATATATTTT.

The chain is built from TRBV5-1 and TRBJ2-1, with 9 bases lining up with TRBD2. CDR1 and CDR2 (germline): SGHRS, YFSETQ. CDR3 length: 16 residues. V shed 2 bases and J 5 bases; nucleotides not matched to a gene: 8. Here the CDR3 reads CASSFRGGEGNNEQFF. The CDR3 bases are TGCGCCAGCAGCTTCCGCGGGGGGGAGGGTAACAATGAGCAGTTCTTC.

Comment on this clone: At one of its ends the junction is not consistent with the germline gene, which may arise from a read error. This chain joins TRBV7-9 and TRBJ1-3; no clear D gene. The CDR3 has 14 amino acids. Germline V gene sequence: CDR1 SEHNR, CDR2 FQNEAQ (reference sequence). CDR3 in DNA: TGTTCCAGCGGCTTTGGGCTCTCTGGAAACACCATATATTTT. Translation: CSSGFGLSGNTIYF.

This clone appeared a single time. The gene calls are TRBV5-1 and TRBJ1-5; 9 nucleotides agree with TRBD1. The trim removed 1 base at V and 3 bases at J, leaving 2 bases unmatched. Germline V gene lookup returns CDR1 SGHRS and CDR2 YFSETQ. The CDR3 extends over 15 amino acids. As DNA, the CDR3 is TGCGCCAGCAGCTTGACAGGGGGCAACAATCAGCCCCAGCATTTT. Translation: CASSLTGGNNQPQHF.

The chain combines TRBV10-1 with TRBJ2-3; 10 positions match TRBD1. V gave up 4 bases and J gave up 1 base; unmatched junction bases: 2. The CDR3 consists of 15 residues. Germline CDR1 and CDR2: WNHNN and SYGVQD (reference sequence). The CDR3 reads CASSATGGGTDTQYF. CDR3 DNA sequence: TGCGCCAGCAGTGCGACAGGGGGCGGCACAGATACGCAGTATTTT.